The rows below give T cell receptor beta chains drawn from one sample of a study of naive and memory T cell subsets. In TCRdb, the UMI-ligation and nested PCR reads were re-called with MiXCR into one record per CDR3 protein. The data contain around 93,000 distinct CDR3 sequences, approximately 10% of them seen just once; the ten biggest clones take up just over 0.13%. Sequencing was carried out using naive CD4+ T cells from blood. These receptors were collected from a human donor in good health. The CDR3 runs from the conserved cysteine through the conserved F or W. A D gene is named only where the DNA matches it firmly. Rows give clone size only sometimes, using once, few, many, or a class for an expanded clone.

CDR3 DNA	CDR3 protein	V gene	J gene	D gene	clone size
TGTGCCAGCATCAAACGCCGAATCGGGAGTAGCGGGACTTCCTACAATGAGCAGTTCTTC	CASIKRRIGSSGTSYNEQFF	TRBV7-9	TRBJ2-1	TRBD2	many
TGTGCCAGCAGGACGGATAGCAATCAGCCCCAGCATTTT	CASRTDSNQPQHF	TRBV28	TRBJ1-5	.	.
TGTGCCACCAGGGAGACTAGCGGAAACACAGATACGCAGTATTTT	CATRETSGNTDTQYF	TRBV24-1	TRBJ2-3	TRBD2	.
TGTGCCAGCAGCTTAGATCATGGGTCCGGGGAGCTGTTTTTT	CASSLDHGSGELFF	TRBV7-2	TRBJ2-2	.	few
TGTGCCAGTAGTATAGGAACCGAGGGTCACGGGGAGCTGTTTTTT	CASSIGTEGHGELFF	TRBV19	TRBJ2-2	.	few
TGTGCCAGCAGGGCCCGCAGCGTCGGTGAGCAGTTCTTC	CASRARSVGEQFF	TRBV7-9	TRBJ2-1	.	few
TGTGCCAGCAGCCAAGGACTAGCTCGGGTGTTCTTC	CASSQGLARVFF	TRBV14	TRBJ2-1	TRBD2	few
TGCAGTGCTCAAGAGGTCCTCAATCAGCCCCAGCATTTT	CSAQEVLNQPQHF	TRBV20-1	TRBJ1-5	.	few
TGTGCCAGCAGCCGGGGACAGGCCGTATTT	CASSRGQAVF	TRBV7-9	TRBJ1-3	TRBD1	.
TGCGCCAGCAGCATCGGGACAGGGAGCACAGATACGCAGTATTTT	CASSIGTGSTDTQYF	TRBV4-3	TRBJ2-3	TRBD1	few
TGTGCCAGCAGTTTTCAAGGGGACAATCAGCCCCAGCATTTT	CASSFQGDNQPQHF	TRBV6-2/TRBV6-3	TRBJ1-5	.	.
TGCAGCGTGAGGGGGCTCTCGGGTAATGAGCAGTTCTTC	CSVRGLSGNEQFF	TRBV29-1	TRBJ2-1	TRBD1	.
TGTGCCAGCAGTGAAATCGCTAGTAGCGATGAGCAGTTCTTC	CASSEIASSDEQFF	TRBV2	TRBJ2-1	.	few
TGTGCCAGCAGTTCGGTGATCTATAATTCACCCCTCCACTTT	CASSSVIYNSPLHF	TRBV6-2/TRBV6-3	TRBJ1-6	.	few
TGTGCCAGCAGTACACAGGGTTTCGTGGGCTACACCTTC	CASSTQGFVGYTF	TRBV27	TRBJ1-2	.	.
TGTGCCAGCAGTGAATCGGGACACCCCTCCGACGAGCAGTACTTC	CASSESGHPSDEQYF	TRBV25-1	TRBJ2-7	.	.
TGTGCCAGCAGTTCTCGTCGCCCGGAGGATGAAAAACTGTTTTTT	CASSSRRPEDEKLFF	TRBV12-3/TRBV12-4	TRBJ1-4	.	many
TGTGCCAGCAGCCCTCAACCCCGCTCTGAAGCTTTCTTT	CASSPQPRSEAFF	TRBV3-1	TRBJ1-1	.	few
TGCGCCAGCAGCTTCACTAGCGGGGGGGCGGAGACCCAGTACTTC	CASSFTSGGAETQYF	TRBV5-1	TRBJ2-5	TRBD2	.
TGTGCCAGCAGCTCCAACGAACTAGCGCACTACGAGCAGTACTTC	CASSSNELAHYEQYF	TRBV11-2	TRBJ2-7	TRBD2	few
TGTGCCAGCAGTTTTAGTCTGAATTCACCCCTCCACTTT	CASSFSLNSPLHF	TRBV12-3/TRBV12-4	TRBJ1-6	.	many
TGCAGTGCTAACAAAGGGCCGAGAGCTAACTATGGCTACACCTTC	CSANKGPRANYGYTF	TRBV20-1	TRBJ1-2	.	.
TGTGCCAGCTCACCAACCCGGACAGGGGCTTCCTACGAGCAGTACTTC	CASSPTRTGASYEQYF	TRBV18	TRBJ2-7	TRBD1	many
TGTGCCACCTTCCTCTGGGACAGGCTCTACAATGAGCAGTTCTTC	CATFLWDRLYNEQFF	TRBV7-9	TRBJ2-1	TRBD1	many